The 17 T cell receptor beta chains below all came from one sample that was sequenced in a study of cytomegalovirus exposure and HLA in healthy donors. With 60 Vbeta and 13 Jbeta primers, the PCR was carried out. Sequencing was performed with immunoSEQ multiplex PCR; in TCRdb, only in-frame clones are kept and a portion is missing. The sample has around 170,000 clones, 82% seen once. Sequenced input: PBMCs. The receptors derive from a woman aged 18-29 years in good health and CMV-seronegative.

The J gene is TRBJ2-3, the V gene TRBV21-1; no check of the table's D call, TRBD1, against the DNA was made. TRBV21-1 is deemed a pseudogene. This CDR3 is built from 15 residues. The chain's CDR3 is CAKTQGQGFGDTQYF. CDR3 bases: TGTGCCAAAACTCAGGGACAAGGGTTCGGAGATACGCAGTATTTT.

In its sample, this clone was seen a few times. V is TRBV6-1 and J is TRBJ2-7; D is possibly TRBD1 (5 bases). The CDR3 extends over 13 amino acids. The germline gives CDR1 MNHNS, CDR2 SASEGT. V lost 7 bases and J 2 bases, leaving 12 bases between the germline ends. CDR3: CASTSVRAYEQYF. For the CDR3, the DNA is TGTGCCAGCACCTCGGTCAGGGCCTACGAGCAGTACTTC.

The chain combines TRBV15 with TRBJ2-7; 8 positions agree with TRBD2. Losses at the gene ends were 0 bases for V and 3 bases for J; bases not matched to a gene: 10. The CDR3 extends over 17 amino acids. Germline loops: CDR1 LNHNV, CDR2 YYDKDF (reference sequence). CDR3 region: CATSRDRSGSGGYEQYF. As DNA, the CDR3 is TGTGCCACCAGCAGAGATAGAAGCGGGAGTGGAGGCTACGAGCAGTACTTC.

The CDR3 DNA sequence: TGCAGCGTCCGTACAGGACTAGCGTTCTACAATGAGCAGTTCTTC. Residues: CSVRTGLAFYNEQFF. J is TRBJ2-1 and V is TRBV29-1; TRBD2 matches at 9 bases. The germline V gene has CDR1 SQVTM and CDR2 ANQGSEA. The CDR3 runs 15 residues. V lost 6 bases, J lost 3 bases, and 9 bases stayed unmatched.

V usage is TRBV25-1 and J usage is TRBJ2-5, with 7 bases lining up with TRBD2. Germline V gene lookup returns CDR1 MGHDK and CDR2 SYGVNS. Trimming took 8 bases from V and 3 from J; bases not matched to a gene: 9. The CDR3 extends over 14 amino acids. The CDR3 is CASLLGGEKETQYF. CDR3 sequence (DNA): TGTGCCAGCCTTCTGGGGGGGGAGAAAGAGACCCAGTACTTC.

V is TRBV19 and J is TRBJ1-1; 9 bases line up with TRBD1. This CDR3 region has 14 residues. Germline loops: CDR1 LNHDA, CDR2 SQIVND (reference sequence). V trimming: 11 bases; J trimming: 4 bases; junction bases outside the gene matches: 11. This CDR3 reads CAARDRAGGTEAFF. CDR3 nucleotide sequence: TGTGCCGCTCGGGACAGGGCCGGGGGCACTGAAGCTTTCTTT.

The chain joins TRBV16 to TRBJ1-1; D ambiguous. Trimming removed 0 bases at V and 11 bases at J, with 16 bases between. The CDR3 spans 14 residues. CDR1 KGHSY and CDR2 FQNENV come from the germline V gene. The CDR3 loop is CASSQSAGTELAFF. The DNA for the CDR3 is TGTGCCAGCAGCCAATCAGCCGGTACTGAATTGGCTTTCTTT. Based on the CDR3 plus reference TRBV16 and TRBJ1-1, the full variable domain is GEEVAQTPKHLVRGEGQKAKLYCAPIKGHSYVFWYQQVLKNEFKFLISFQNENVFDETGMPKERFSAKCLPNSPCSLEIQATKLEDSAVYFCASSQSAGTELAFFGQGTRLTVV.

The chain links TRBV6-6 to TRBJ2-1; 8 bases fit TRBD1. Trimming cost V 10 bases and J 2 bases; bases outside gene matches: 10. This CDR3 is built from 15 residues. Germline values: CDR1 MNHNY, CDR2 SVGAGI (reference sequence). The DNA of the CDR3 is TGTGCCACCCTATCCCAGGGGGCAACCTACAATGAGCAGTTCTTC. Translated, it gives CATLSQGATYNEQFF.

This clone came up a few times. The CDR3 DNA follows: TGCGCCAGCAGCTTGGATCCTAGCGGGCGGGAGCAGTACTTC. Encoded protein: CASSLDPSGREQYF. V is TRBV5-1 and J is TRBJ2-7; TRBD2 matches at 8 bases. The V and J ends lost 0 bases and 7 bases, in that order; junction bases with no gene match: 6. The CDR3 runs to 14 residues. In germline, CDR1 is SGHRS, CDR2 YFSETQ.

V usage is TRBV5-8 and J usage is TRBJ1-2; 11 bases map to TRBD1. Germline V gives CDR1 SGHTS, CDR2 YDEGEE. This CDR3 has 16 residues. Unmatched junction bases numbered 8, after V lost 3 bases and J lost 4 bases. CDR3: CASSSGGGQGGYGYTF. CDR3 DNA: TGTGCCAGCAGCTCCGGTGGGGGACAGGGGGGCTATGGCTACACCTTC.

The gene calls are TRBV27 and TRBJ2-1, with a tentative D call TRBD2 (5 bases). CDR1 and CDR2 from the germline V gene are MNHEY and SMNVEV (reference sequence). Between the trimmed V and J ends, which lost 6 bases and 5 bases, there was a span of 20 bases. This CDR3 is 16 amino acids long. The CDR3, as DNA: TGTGCCAGCAGCCTCGTTGGTGGGAGCGTCAACAATGAGCAGTTCTTC. Translating it yields CASSLVGGSVNNEQFF.

The chain uses TRBV15 and TRBJ2-1; 7 bases fit TRBD1. The CDR3 loop spans 16 amino acids. Trimming cost V 1 base and J 3 bases; bases outside gene matches: 6. Germline values: CDR1 LNHNV, CDR2 YYDKDF (reference sequence). In nucleotides, the CDR3 is TGTGCCACCAGCAGAGTGGGACAGTTGGGCTACAATGAGCAGTTCTTC. Protein product: CATSRVGQLGYNEQFF.

This chain joins TRBV5-1 and TRBJ2-1; 13 bases are shared with TRBD2. J was trimmed by 3 bases and V by 4 bases; bases with no gene match: 10. This CDR3 region has 18 residues. The germline V gene encodes CDR1 SGHRS and CDR2 YFSETQ. CDR3 amino acids: CASSSTPGLAGDYNEQFF. CDR3 nucleotides: TGCGCCAGCAGCAGCACCCCCGGACTAGCGGGGGACTACAATGAGCAGTTCTTC.

V usage is TRBV19 and J usage is TRBJ1-5; D unresolved. V was cut by 4 bases and J by 5 bases, with 15 bases left in between. Per germline, CDR1 LNHDA and CDR2 SQIVND (reference sequence). The CDR3 contains 15 residues. CDR3 sequence (DNA): TGTGCCAGTAGTAACGGTGGGGAGTTGTATCAGCCCCAGCATTTT. The encoded protein is CASSNGGELYQPQHF.

A word on this clone: Within the sample, other DNA sequences also encode this same CDR3. V gene TRBV5-1 combines with J gene TRBJ2-5, with 9 bases that match TRBD1. The CDR3 runs to 13 residues. Germline trimming cut 4 bases from V and 3 bases from J; bases unmatched to any gene: 1. The germline V gene has CDR1 SGHRS and CDR2 YFSETQ. The CDR3, as DNA: TGCGCCAGCAGCAGACAGGGGGAAGAGACCCAGTACTTC. It specifies CASSRQGEETQYF.

The chain recombines TRBV7-9 with TRBJ1-4, with D possibly TRBD1 on 6 matching bases. Germline V gene data show CDR1 as SEHNR and CDR2 as FQNEAQ (reference sequence). The CDR3 length is 16 residues. V gave up 0 bases and J gave up 8 bases, with 16 bases separating them. CDR3: CASSLADGGAGEKLFF. CDR3 bases: TGTGCCAGCAGCTTAGCTGACGGGGGGGCTGGGGAAAAACTGTTTTTT.

V and J are TRBV5-6 and TRBJ2-7; 7 bases match TRBD2. V gave up 6 bases and J gave up 6 bases; unmatched junction bases: 9. The CDR3 runs to 13 residues. Germline V gene sequence: CDR1 SGHDT, CDR2 YYEEEE. The CDR3 reads CASTRGLEPEQYF. As DNA, the CDR3 is TGTGCCAGCACCCGAGGACTAGAACCCGAGCAGTACTTC.